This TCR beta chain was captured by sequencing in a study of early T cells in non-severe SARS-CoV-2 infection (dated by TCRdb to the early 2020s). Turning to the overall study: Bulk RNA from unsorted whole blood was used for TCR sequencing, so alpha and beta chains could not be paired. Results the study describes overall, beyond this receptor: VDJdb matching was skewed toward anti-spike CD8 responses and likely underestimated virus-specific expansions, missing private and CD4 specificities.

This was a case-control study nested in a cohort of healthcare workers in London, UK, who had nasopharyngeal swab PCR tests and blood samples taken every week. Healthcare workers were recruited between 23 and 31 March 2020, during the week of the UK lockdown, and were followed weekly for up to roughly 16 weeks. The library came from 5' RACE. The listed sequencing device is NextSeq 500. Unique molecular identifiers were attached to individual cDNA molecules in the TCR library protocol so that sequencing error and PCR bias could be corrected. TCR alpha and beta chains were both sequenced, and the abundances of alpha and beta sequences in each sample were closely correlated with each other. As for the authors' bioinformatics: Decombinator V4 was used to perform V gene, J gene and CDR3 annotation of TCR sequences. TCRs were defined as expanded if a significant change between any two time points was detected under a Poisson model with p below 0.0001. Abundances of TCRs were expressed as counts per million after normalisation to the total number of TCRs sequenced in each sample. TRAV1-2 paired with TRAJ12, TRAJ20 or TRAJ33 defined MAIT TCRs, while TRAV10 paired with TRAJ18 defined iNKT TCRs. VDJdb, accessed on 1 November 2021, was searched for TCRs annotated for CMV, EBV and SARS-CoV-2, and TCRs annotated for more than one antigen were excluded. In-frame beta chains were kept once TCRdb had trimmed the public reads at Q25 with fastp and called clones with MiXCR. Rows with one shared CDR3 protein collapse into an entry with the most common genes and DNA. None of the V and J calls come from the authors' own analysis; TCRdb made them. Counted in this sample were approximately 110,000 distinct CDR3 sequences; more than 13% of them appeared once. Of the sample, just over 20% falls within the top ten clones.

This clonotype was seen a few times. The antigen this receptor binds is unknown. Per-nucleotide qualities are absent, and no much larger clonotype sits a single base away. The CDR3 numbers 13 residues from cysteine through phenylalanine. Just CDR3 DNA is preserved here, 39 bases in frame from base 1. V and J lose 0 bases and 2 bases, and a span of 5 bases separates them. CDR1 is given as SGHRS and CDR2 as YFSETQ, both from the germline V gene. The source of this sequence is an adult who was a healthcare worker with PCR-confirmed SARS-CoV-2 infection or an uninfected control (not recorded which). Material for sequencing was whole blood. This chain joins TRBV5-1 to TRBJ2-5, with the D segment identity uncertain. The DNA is TGCGCCAGCAGCTTGGAGGGTCAAGAGACCCAGTACTTC. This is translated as CASSLEGQETQYF. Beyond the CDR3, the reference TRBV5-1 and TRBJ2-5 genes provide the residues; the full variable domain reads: KAGVTQTPRYLIKTRGQQVTLSCSPISGHRSVSWYQQTPGQGLQFLFEYFSETQRNKGNFPGRFSGRQFSNSRSEMNVSTLELGDSALYLCASSLEGQETQYFGPGTRLLVL.